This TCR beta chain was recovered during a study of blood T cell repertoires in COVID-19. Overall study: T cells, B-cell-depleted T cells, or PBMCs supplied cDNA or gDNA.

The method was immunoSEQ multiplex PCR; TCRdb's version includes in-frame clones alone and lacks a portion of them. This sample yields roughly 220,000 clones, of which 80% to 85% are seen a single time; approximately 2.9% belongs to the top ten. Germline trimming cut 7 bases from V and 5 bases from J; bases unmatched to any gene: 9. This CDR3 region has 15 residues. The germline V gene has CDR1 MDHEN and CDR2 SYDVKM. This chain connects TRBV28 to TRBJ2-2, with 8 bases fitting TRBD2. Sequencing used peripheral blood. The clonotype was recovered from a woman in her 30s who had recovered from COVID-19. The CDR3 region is CASTLSGRGTGELFF. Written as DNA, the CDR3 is TGTGCCAGCACCCTAAGCGGGAGAGGGACCGGGGAGCTGTTTTTT.